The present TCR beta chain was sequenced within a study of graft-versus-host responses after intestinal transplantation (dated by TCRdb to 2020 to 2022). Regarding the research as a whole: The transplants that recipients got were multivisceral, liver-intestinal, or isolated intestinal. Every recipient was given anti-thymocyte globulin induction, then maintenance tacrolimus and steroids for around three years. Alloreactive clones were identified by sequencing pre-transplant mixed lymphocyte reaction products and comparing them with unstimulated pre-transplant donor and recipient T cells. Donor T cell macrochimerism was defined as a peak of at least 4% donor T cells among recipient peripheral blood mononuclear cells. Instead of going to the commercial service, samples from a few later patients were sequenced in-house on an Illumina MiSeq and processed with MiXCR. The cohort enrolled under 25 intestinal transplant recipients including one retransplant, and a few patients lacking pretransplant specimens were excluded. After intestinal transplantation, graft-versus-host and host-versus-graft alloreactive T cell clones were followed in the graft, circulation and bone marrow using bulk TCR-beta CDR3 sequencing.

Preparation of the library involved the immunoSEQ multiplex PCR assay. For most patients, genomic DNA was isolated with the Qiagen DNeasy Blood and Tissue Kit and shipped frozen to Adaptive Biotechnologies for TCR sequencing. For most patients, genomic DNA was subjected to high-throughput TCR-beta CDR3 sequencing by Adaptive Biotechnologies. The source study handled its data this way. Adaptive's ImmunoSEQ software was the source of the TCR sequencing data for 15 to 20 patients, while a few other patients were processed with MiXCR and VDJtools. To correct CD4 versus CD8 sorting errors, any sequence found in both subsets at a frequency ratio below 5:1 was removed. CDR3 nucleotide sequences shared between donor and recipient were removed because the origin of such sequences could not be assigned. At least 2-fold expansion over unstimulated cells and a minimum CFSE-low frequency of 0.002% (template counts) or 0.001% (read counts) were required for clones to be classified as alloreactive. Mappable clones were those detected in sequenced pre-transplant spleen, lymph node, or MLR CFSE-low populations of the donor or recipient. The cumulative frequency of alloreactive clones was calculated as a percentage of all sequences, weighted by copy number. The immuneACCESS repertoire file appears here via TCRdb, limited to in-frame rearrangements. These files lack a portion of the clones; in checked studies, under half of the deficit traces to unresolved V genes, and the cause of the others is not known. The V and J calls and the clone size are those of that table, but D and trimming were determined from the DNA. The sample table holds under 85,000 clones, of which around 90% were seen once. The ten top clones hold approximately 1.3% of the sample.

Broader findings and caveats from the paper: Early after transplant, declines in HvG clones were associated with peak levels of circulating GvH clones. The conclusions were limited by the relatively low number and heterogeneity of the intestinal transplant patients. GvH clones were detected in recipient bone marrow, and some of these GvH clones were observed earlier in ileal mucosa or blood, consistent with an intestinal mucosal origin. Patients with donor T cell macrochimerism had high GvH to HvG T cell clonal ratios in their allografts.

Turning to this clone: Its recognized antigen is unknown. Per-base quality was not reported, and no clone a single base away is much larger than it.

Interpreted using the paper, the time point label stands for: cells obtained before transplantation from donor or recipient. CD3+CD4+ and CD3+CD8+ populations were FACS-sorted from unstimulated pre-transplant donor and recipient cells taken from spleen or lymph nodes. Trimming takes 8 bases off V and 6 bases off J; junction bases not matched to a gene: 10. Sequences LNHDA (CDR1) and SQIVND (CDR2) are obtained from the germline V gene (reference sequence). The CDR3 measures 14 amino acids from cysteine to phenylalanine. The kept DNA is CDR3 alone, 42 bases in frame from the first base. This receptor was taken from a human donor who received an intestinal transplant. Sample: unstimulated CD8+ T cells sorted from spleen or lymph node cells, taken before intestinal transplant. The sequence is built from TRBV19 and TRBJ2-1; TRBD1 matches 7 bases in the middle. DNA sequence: TGTGCCAGTCAGATGACAGGGTTGTTCAATGAGCAGTTCTTC. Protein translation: CASQMTGLFNEQFF.